Following are 27 T cell receptor beta chains from one sample sequenced in a study of response to subunit inactivated influenza vaccine. In TCRdb, the RT-PCR reads were re-called with MiXCR into one record per CDR3 protein. This repertoire shows approximately 500,000 distinct CDR3 sequences, approximately 12% found once; its top ten account for around 13%. Sample: PBMCs from blood, taken 40 to 50 days after vaccination. The receptors originated from a man in his fifties who received an inactivated influenza vaccine.

In this sample, this clonotype turned up many times. The rearrangement links TRBV11-2 to TRBJ2-1; D not certain. From germline, CDR1 is SGHAT and CDR2 FQNNGV. The CDR3 sequence is 14 residues long. Trimming took 5 bases from V and 3 from J, leaving 11 bases between them. The CDR3 nucleotides are TGTGCCAGCAGCCTCGTGGGTAACTACAATGAGCAGTTCTTC. The encoded protein is CASSLVGNYNEQFF.

This clonotype was detected ten times or more. The rearrangement uses TRBV12-3 or TRBV12-4 and TRBJ2-2; D unclear. The CDR3 is made up of 14 amino acids. V shed 3 bases and J shed 7 bases, with 12 bases lying between them. The CDR3 DNA reads as TGTGCCAGCAGTTTGGGCCAGGATGGCGGGGAGCTGTTTTTT. Amino acids: CASSLGQDGGELFF.

This clonotype was recorded a few times. The gene calls are TRBV27 and TRBJ1-5, with TRBD1 matching 8 bases. The CDR3 totals 16 residues. Germline V gene lookup returns CDR1 MNHEY and CDR2 SMNVEV (reference sequence). J gave up 6 bases and V 6 bases, and 13 bases lay outside the gene matches. In nucleotides, the CDR3 is TGTGCCAGCAGATCCGGCGGGACAGGAGAACTTCAGCCCCAGCATTTT. Amino acid sequence: CASRSGGTGELQPQHF.

The V gene is TRBV7-9, the J gene TRBJ2-7; the D is unclear. CDR1 and CDR2 from the germline V gene are SEHNR and FQNEAQ (reference sequence). V lost 7 bases to trimming and J lost 4 bases, with 20 bases between them. The CDR3 length is 15 residues. The CDR3 DNA sequence: TGTGCCAGCATTCCCCAAGGCAGGCTTGAGTACGAGCAGTACTTC. This sequence encodes CASIPQGRLEYEQYF.

V gene TRBV9 combines with J gene TRBJ2-2; 11 bases fit TRBD2. This CDR3 has 16 residues. V lost 1 base and J lost 5; bases outside the gene matches: 4. Germline loops: CDR1 SGDLS, CDR2 YYNGEE. CDR3 residues: CASSVLGTSGTGELFF. The CDR3 DNA is TGTGCCAGCAGCGTACTAGGGACTAGCGGAACCGGGGAGCTGTTTTTT.

The V gene is TRBV7-2, the J gene TRBJ2-1; TRBD2 aligns across 8 bases. The CDR3 has 16 amino acids. The germline CDR1 and CDR2 sequences are SGHTA and FQGNSA. The ends lost 5 bases at V and 3 bases at J; junction bases unmatched: 9. The CDR3 DNA reads as TGTGCCAGCAGCCTACAGCGGGGGCACATCTACAATGAGCAGTTCTTC. This encodes CASSLQRGHIYNEQFF.

This clonotype was recorded a few times. The chain recombines TRBV29-1 with TRBJ1-2; 7 bases are a match to TRBD1. Looked up from germline, CDR1 is SQVTM and CDR2 is ANQGSEA. The CDR3 sequence is 15 residues long. V dropped 4 bases and J dropped 4; count of bases not matched to a gene: 12. The chain's CDR3 is CSVALATGRIYGYTF. For the CDR3, the DNA is TGCAGCGTTGCGTTAGCGACAGGGCGGATCTATGGCTACACCTTC.

The chain employs TRBV10-3 and TRBJ2-2; TRBD1 agrees at 9 bases. The CDR3 is 15 residues long. Germline CDR1 ENHRY, CDR2 SYGVKD. Germline trimming cut 4 bases from V and 5 bases from J; bases unmatched to any gene: 5. The CDR3 loop reads CAISGRTGETGELFF. The CDR3 coding sequence is TGTGCCATCAGTGGGAGGACAGGGGAGACCGGGGAGCTGTTTTTT.

This chain links TRBV20-1 with TRBJ2-1, with 8 bases aligning to TRBD1. The CDR3 runs to 15 residues. The trim removed 5 bases at V and 10 bases at J, leaving 16 bases unmatched. Germline V gene lookup returns CDR1 DFQATT and CDR2 SNEGSKA (reference sequence). The CDR3 spells CSAPPSQGVAWEQFF. Written as DNA, the CDR3 is TGCAGTGCTCCCCCCTCACAGGGGGTAGCTTGGGAGCAGTTCTTC.

This clonotype turned up a few times. The J gene is TRBJ1-5, the V gene TRBV7-9; D remains unclear. The CDR3 covers 12 residues. V was cut by 5 bases and J by 3 bases, with 5 bases left in between. Germline V gene data show CDR1 as SEHNR and CDR2 as FQNEAQ (reference sequence). The DNA of the CDR3 is TGTGCCAGCAGCGAGGACAATCAGCCCCAGCATTTT. Protein product: CASSEDNQPQHF.

This chain links TRBV20-1 with TRBJ1-1; no firm D call. The CDR3 contains 10 residues. CDR1 and CDR2 (germline): DFQATT, SNEGSKA (reference sequence). The V and J ends lost 5 bases and 0 bases respectively, with 1 base between them. CDR3 in amino acids: CSALNTEAFF. As DNA, the CDR3 is TGCAGTGCTTTGAACACTGAAGCTTTCTTT.

This chain links TRBV7-2 with TRBJ2-1; 8 bases match TRBD2. The ends lost 5 bases at V and 6 bases at J; junction bases unmatched: 6. The CDR3 covers 14 residues. Per the germline V gene, CDR1 is SGHTA and CDR2 is FQGNSA. CDR3 amino acids: CASSLGLVRNEQFF. The DNA of the CDR3 is TGTGCCAGCAGCCTGGGACTAGTTCGCAATGAGCAGTTCTTC.

The chain uses TRBV5-1 and TRBJ1-1, with D perhaps matching TRBD1 (5 bases). Germline CDR1 SGHRS, CDR2 YFSETQ. V was clipped by 4 bases and J by 1 base, with 14 bases between them. The CDR3 is made up of 15 amino acids. The CDR3 loop is CASSTQGHPNTEAFF. The CDR3, as DNA: TGCGCCAGCAGCACCCAAGGACACCCGAACACTGAAGCTTTCTTT.

V usage is TRBV10-3 and J usage is TRBJ2-3; either TRBD1 or TRBD2 may supply D (6 bases each). Per germline, CDR1 ENHRY and CDR2 SYGVKD. V dropped 3 bases and J dropped 5 bases, with 18 bases sitting between them. CDR3 length: 16 amino acids. The DNA for the CDR3 is TGTGCCATCAGTGATTTGGGTGGGGGGCGCGGAGATACGCAGTATTTT. The encoded protein is CAISDLGGGRGDTQYF.

This clonotype has just a few counts. The chain employs TRBV20-1 and TRBJ2-7; either TRBD1 or TRBD2 may supply D (6 bases each). The germline V and J ends were trimmed by 3 bases and 7 bases, with 19 bases remaining between them. The CDR3 is 14 residues long. Germline V gives CDR1 DFQATT, CDR2 SNEGSKA (reference sequence). In DNA form, the CDR3 reads TGCAGTGCTAGTAAACGGGGGCCCTTGGCGGAGCAGTACTTC. Translation gives CSASKRGPLAEQYF.

This clonotype was seen more than once but under ten times. The chain is built from TRBV5-1 and TRBJ2-6; D not certain. The germline V and J ends were trimmed by 4 bases and 0 bases, with 17 bases remaining between them. Germline V gene sequence: CDR1 SGHRS, CDR2 YFSETQ. This CDR3 has 18 amino acids. As DNA, the CDR3 is TGCGCCAGCAGCGATTCTAGGGCCCTCATCTCTGGGGCCAACGTCCTGACTTTC. This translates into CASSDSRALISGANVLTF.

This clonotype turned up a few times. The rearrangement links TRBV7-6 to TRBJ2-5; no firm D call. The germline V and J ends were trimmed by 1 base and 7 bases, with 10 bases remaining between them. CDR1 and CDR2 from the germline V gene are SGHVS and FNYEAQ. CDR3 size: 13 residues. CDR3 sequence: CASSLDRVGTQYF. CDR3 coding DNA: TGTGCCAGCAGCTTAGACCGGGTCGGGACCCAGTACTTC. The complete variable domain, with remaining parts taken from reference TRBV7-6 and TRBJ2-5, reads GAGVSQSPRYKVTKRGQDVALRCDPISGHVSLYWYRQALGQGPEFLTYFNYEAQQDKSGLPNDRFSAERPEGSISTLTIQRTEQRDSAMYRCASSLDRVGTQYFGPGTRLLVL.

The table lists this clonotype with many counts. CDR3 loop: CSARGRGGNEQFF. CDR3 in DNA: TGCAGTGCTCGCGGTCGGGGGGGGAATGAGCAGTTCTTC. The chain recombines TRBV20-1 with TRBJ2-1; TRBD2 aligns across 8 bases. This CDR3 spans 13 amino acids. Germline V gene sequence: CDR1 DFQATT, CDR2 SNEGSKA (reference sequence). V lost 5 bases, J lost 7 bases, and 7 bases stayed unmatched.

This clonotype was counted ten times or more. This chain joins TRBV6-2 or TRBV6-3 and TRBJ2-2; either TRBD1 or TRBD2 may fit D (5 bases each). The length of the CDR3 is 15 residues. CDR1 and CDR2 from the germline V gene are MNHEY and SVGEGT. V lost 6 bases to trimming and J lost 6 bases, with 17 bases between them. For the CDR3, the DNA is TGTGCCAGCAGGCCGGGTTCACGAGGGGCCGGGGAGCTGTTTTTT. Residues: CASRPGSRGAGELFF.

The chain has TRBV11-2 and TRBJ2-7; the D call may be TRBD1 or TRBD2 (5 bases each). V lost 1 base and J 2 bases, leaving 21 bases between the germline ends. This CDR3 is 18 amino acids long. Germline CDR1 is SGHAT and CDR2 is FQNNGV. CDR3 DNA: TGTGCCAGCAGCTTAGGTTCCGCCGGGACCGGTGTTCCCTACGAGCAGTACTTC. As protein: CASSLGSAGTGVPYEQYF.

The chain recombines TRBV11-2 with TRBJ2-3, with TRBD2 matching over 12 bases. CDR3 length: 18 residues. The junction had 18 bases not matched to a gene; V was cut back by 1 base and J by 13 bases. Germline CDR1 reads SGHAT; CDR2 reads FQNNGV. The CDR3 is CASSLGIGSSGGARYEYF. CDR3 nucleotide sequence: TGTGCCAGCAGCTTAGGCATAGGGTCTAGCGGGGGGGCACGGTATGAGTATTTT.

The J gene is TRBJ1-4, the V gene TRBV7-2; D is undetermined. The CDR3 has 14 residues. Trimming removed 4 bases at V and 7 bases at J, with 13 bases between. CDR1 and CDR2 (germline): SGHTA, FQGNSA. CDR3 coding DNA: TGTGCCAGCAGCTCTATGGGTGTCAGTGAAAAACTGTTTTTT. Translating gives CASSSMGVSEKLFF.

In DNA, the CDR3 is TGTGCCAGCAGCCCTTTGTTTGGGGGCCGTGTCACCGGGGAGCTGTTTTTT. It yields the protein CASSPLFGGRVTGELFF. The V and J genes are TRBV7-2 and TRBJ2-2; D is possibly TRBD1 (6 bases). This CDR3 has 17 amino acids. V dropped 5 bases and J dropped 4 bases, with 20 bases sitting between them. Germline CDR1 and CDR2: SGHTA and FQGNSA.

The table lists this clonotype with a few counts. The chain combines TRBV24-1 with TRBJ2-1; 7 bases match TRBD2. V shed 4 bases, J shed 0 bases, and the junction held 8 bases outside the gene matches. CDR1 and CDR2 from the germline V gene are KGHDR and SFDVKD. The CDR3 has 17 residues. In DNA form, the CDR3 reads TGTGCCACCAGTGACCCCGGACTAGGAAGCTCCTACAATGAGCAGTTCTTC. It encodes CATSDPGLGSSYNEQFF.

This clonotype was counted ten times or more. V gene TRBV4-2 combines with J gene TRBJ2-3; 9 bases fit TRBD1. V shed 3 bases and J 4 bases; nucleotides not matched to a gene: 11. CDR1 is LGHNA, CDR2 YNFKEQ, per germline. CDR3 length: 17 residues. The chain's CDR3 is CASSQESDRGFPDTQYF. The CDR3 DNA follows: TGTGCCAGCAGCCAGGAGTCGGACAGGGGTTTCCCAGATACGCAGTATTTT.

The chain carries TRBV27 and TRBJ2-6; D unresolved. CDR3 length: 14 amino acids. V lost 3 bases and J 3 bases, leaving 6 bases between the germline ends. The germline CDR1 and CDR2 sequences are MNHEY and SMNVEV (reference sequence). CDR3 in amino acids: CASSFLGGANVLTF. The CDR3 DNA follows: TGTGCCAGCAGTTTTCTGGGTGGGGCCAACGTCCTGACTTTC.

The chain couples TRBV14 to TRBJ2-3, with 8 bases fitting TRBD1. The CDR3 is 13 residues long. Germline V gene lookup returns CDR1 SGHDN and CDR2 FVKESK. J was trimmed by 11 bases and V by 4 bases; bases with no gene match: 8. Here the CDR3 DNA reads TGTGCCAGCAGCCCGAGCGGACAGGGTTTGCAGTATTTT. It codes for CASSPSGQGLQYF.